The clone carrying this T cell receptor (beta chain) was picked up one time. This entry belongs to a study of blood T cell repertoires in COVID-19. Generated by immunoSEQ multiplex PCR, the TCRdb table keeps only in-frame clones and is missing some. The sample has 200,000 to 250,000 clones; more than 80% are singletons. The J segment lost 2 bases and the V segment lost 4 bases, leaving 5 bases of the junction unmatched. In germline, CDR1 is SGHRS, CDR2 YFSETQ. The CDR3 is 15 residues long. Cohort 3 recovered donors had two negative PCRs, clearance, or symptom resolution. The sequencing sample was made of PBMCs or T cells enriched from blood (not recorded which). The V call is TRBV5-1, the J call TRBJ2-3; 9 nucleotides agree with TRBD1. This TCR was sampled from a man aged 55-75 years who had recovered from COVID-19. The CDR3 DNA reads TGCGCCAGCAGCCCTTGGACAGGGGACACAGATACGCAGTATTTT. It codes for CASSPWTGDTDTQYF.